These 5 T cell receptor beta chains originate from one sample sequenced in a study of patients and donors after allogeneic stem cell transplantation. TCRdb independently ran MiXCR on the RT-PCR reads; one entry per CDR3 protein. The sample lists about 400,000 distinct CDR3 sequences, 16% occurring once. The sequencing sample was made of blood, either unsorted or a sorted T cell fraction (not recorded which). These receptors originate from a human donor who was either an allogeneic HSCT recipient or a stem cell or donor lymphocyte infusion donor (not recorded which). It is not recorded whose cells these are; they may come from a transplant donor.

This clonotype has a handful of counts. The rearrangement joins TRBV12-3 or TRBV12-4 to TRBJ1-5; 7 bases line up with TRBD1. The V gene end was trimmed by 0 bases and the J gene end by 2 bases; junction bases not matched to a gene: 7. CDR3 length: 17 amino acids. The CDR3 protein is CASSLAQGGAGNQPQHF. As DNA, the CDR3 is TGTGCCAGCAGTTTAGCGCAGGGGGGCGCGGGCAATCAGCCCCAGCATTTT.

The chain uses TRBV3-1 and TRBJ2-1, with no clear D. Trimming took 5 bases from V and 3 from J, leaving 11 bases between them. The V gene's germline CDR1 is LGHDT and CDR2 YNNKEL (reference sequence). CDR3 length: 14 residues. The CDR3 sequence is CASSARAVYNEQFF. The CDR3, as DNA: TGTGCCAGCAGCGCACGGGCAGTCTACAATGAGCAGTTCTTC.

The chain combines TRBV6-5 with TRBJ1-2; TRBD1 might be the D (6 bases). Germline V lookup: CDR1 MNHEY, CDR2 SVGAGI. The CDR3 spans 14 residues. The V end was cut by 2 bases, the J end by 5 bases, with 12 bases between. CDR3 in DNA: TGTGCCAGCAGTTACGCGACAGGAGGGTATGGCTACACCTTC. Protein sequence: CASSYATGGYGYTF.

The chain employs TRBV5-1 and TRBJ2-3; TRBD1 might be the D (6 bases). CDR3 length equals 15 residues. Germline assignment: CDR1 SGHRS and CDR2 YFSETQ. V was cut by 0 bases and J by 3 bases, with 11 bases left in between. As DNA, the CDR3 is TGCGCCAGCAGCTTGGAGGACAGCAGGACAGATACGCAGTATTTT. Residues: CASSLEDSRTDTQYF.

The sample holds many counts of this clonotype. The chain couples TRBV12-3 or TRBV12-4 to TRBJ1-1; D call uncertain. The CDR3 totals 14 residues. V was trimmed by 5 bases and J by 3 bases, leaving 13 bases between them. Written as DNA, the CDR3 is TGTGCCAGCAGTCGGGCAACGGCGGACACTGAAGCTTTCTTT. Protein: CASSRATADTEAFF.